The entry that follows covers one T cell receptor beta chain sequence. Authors' data handling: Estimation of nucleated cell counts was performed using reference gene primer amplification. Profiled with immunoSEQ multiplex PCR; TCRdb holds only in-frame clones, not every one. The DNA was the basis for D and trimming; V, J and clone size are from that table. The sample carries about 200,000 clones, around 92% recorded once. The CDR3 is 15 residues long. V was clipped by 5 bases and J by 0 bases, with 11 bases between them. CDR1 and CDR2 (germline): SGDLS, YYNGEE. This record comes from a study of blood T cell repertoires in COVID-19. Study in general: Nucleic acid was either cDNA or gDNA, and it came from T cells, B-cell-depleted T cells, or PBMCs.

This sequence originates from a woman aged 25 to 39 with acute COVID-19. The rearrangement links TRBV9 to TRBJ2-2; D is unresolved. The sample taken for sequencing was PBMCs or T cells enriched from blood (not recorded which). The CDR3 region has the DNA TGTGCCAGCAGTCCCAGAGGAGCGAACACCGGGGAGCTGTTTTTT. Its protein product is CASSPRGANTGELFF.